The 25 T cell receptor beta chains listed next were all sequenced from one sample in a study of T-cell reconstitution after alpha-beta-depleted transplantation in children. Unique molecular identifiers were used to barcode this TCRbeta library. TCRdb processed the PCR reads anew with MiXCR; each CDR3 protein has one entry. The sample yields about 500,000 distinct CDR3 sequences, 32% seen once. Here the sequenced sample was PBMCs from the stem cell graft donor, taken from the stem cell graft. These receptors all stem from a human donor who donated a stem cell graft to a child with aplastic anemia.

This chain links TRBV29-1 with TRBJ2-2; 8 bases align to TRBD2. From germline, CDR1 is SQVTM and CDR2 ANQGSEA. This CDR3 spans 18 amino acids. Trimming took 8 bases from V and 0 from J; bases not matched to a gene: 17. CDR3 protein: CSIAAVWSGSTNTGELFF. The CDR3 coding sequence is TGCAGCATTGCCGCTGTTTGGAGCGGGAGTACGAACACCGGGGAGCTGTTTTTT.

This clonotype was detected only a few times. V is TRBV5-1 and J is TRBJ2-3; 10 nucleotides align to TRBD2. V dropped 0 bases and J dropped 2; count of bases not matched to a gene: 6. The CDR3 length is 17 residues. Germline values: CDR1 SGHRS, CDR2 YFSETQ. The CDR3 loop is CASSLAQREGVTDTQYF. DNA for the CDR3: TGCGCCAGCAGCTTGGCCCAGCGGGAGGGGGTCACAGATACGCAGTATTTT.

Written as DNA, the CDR3 is TGTGCCAGCAGCCAAGGGCTAGCGGGATGGGAGCTGGGGCCAGATACGCAGTATTTT. Amino acids: CASSQGLAGWELGPDTQYF. The chain carries TRBV4-2 and TRBJ2-3; 9 bases line up with TRBD2. Germline V gene sequence: CDR1 LGHNA, CDR2 YNFKEQ. V was clipped by 1 base and J by 4 bases; unmatched bases: 15. The CDR3 totals 19 residues.

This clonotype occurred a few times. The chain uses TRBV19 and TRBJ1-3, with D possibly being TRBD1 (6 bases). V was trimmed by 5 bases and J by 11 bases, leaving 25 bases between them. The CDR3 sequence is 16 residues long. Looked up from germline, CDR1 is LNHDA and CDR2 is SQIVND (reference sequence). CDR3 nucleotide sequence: TGTGCCAGTAGTGGGGAGATCGGACAGTCAGGACTGGCCATATATTTT. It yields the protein CASSGEIGQSGLAIYF.

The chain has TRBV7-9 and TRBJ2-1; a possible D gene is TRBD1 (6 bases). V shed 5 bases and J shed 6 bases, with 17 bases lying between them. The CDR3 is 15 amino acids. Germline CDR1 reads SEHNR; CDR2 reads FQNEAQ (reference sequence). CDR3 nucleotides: TGTGCCAGCAGCCCCCGGACAGCTCGGGGCAATGAGCAGTTCTTC. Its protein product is CASSPRTARGNEQFF.

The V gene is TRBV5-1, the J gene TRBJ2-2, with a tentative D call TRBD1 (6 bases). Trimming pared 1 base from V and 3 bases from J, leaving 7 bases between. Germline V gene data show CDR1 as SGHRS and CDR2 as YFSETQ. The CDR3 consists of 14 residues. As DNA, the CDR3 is TGCGCCAGCAGCTTGTGGACAGACACCGGGGAGCTGTTTTTT. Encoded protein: CASSLWTDTGELFF.

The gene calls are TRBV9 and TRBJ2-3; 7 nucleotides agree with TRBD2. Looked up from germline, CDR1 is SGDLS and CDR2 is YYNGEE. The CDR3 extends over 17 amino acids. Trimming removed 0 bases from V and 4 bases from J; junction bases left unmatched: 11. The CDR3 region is CASSVDSGAILPDTQYF. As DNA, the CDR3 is TGTGCCAGCAGCGTAGACAGCGGGGCTATTCTCCCAGATACGCAGTATTTT. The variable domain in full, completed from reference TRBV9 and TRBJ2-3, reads DSGVTQTPKHLITATGQRVTLRCSPRSGDLSVYWYQQSLDQGLQFLIQYYNGEERAKGNILERFSAQQFPDLHSELNLSSLELGDSALYFCASSVDSGAILPDTQYFGPGTRLTVL.

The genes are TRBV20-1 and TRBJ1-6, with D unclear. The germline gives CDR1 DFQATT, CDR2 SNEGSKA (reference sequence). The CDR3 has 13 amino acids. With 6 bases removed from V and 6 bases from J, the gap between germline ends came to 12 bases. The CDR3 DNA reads TGCAGTGCCGTATTCGACCGTAATTCACCCCTCCACTTT. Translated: CSAVFDRNSPLHF.

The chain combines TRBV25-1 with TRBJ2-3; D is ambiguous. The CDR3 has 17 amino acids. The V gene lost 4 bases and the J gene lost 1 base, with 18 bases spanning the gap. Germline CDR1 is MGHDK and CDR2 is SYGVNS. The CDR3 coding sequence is TGTGCCAGCAGTGTTCTGCCGGGCGAAGAGGGCACAGATACGCAGTATTTT. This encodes CASSVLPGEEGTDTQYF.

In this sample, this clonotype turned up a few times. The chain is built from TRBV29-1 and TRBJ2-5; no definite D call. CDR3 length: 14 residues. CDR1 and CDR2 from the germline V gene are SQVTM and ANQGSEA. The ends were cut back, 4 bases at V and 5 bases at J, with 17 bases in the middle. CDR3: CSVVNLNSWETQYF. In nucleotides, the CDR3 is TGCAGCGTTGTAAATCTCAACAGTTGGGAGACCCAGTACTTC.

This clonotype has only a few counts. The CDR3 loop is CASSDRDRVEDTQYF. For the CDR3, the DNA is TGTGCCAGCAGCGACCGGGACAGGGTGGAAGATACGCAGTATTTT. The chain employs TRBV9 and TRBJ2-3; TRBD1 matches at 9 bases. The CDR3 covers 15 residues. Germline loops: CDR1 SGDLS, CDR2 YYNGEE. V was clipped by 3 bases and J by 5 bases; unmatched bases: 7.

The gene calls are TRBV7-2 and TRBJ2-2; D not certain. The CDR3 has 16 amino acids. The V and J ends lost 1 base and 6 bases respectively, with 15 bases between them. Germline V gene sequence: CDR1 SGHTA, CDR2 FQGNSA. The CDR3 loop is CASSLGPPVGPGELFF. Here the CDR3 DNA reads TGTGCCAGCAGCTTAGGACCCCCTGTCGGGCCCGGGGAGCTGTTTTTT.

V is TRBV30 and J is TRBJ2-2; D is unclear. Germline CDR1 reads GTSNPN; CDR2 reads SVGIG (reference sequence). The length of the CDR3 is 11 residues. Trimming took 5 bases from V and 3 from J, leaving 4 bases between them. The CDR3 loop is CAWQHTGELFF. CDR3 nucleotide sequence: TGTGCCTGGCAACACACCGGGGAGCTGTTTTTT.

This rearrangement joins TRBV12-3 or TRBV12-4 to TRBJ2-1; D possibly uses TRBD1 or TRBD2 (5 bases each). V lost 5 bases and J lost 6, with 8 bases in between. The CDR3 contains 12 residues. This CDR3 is CASSPGTNEQFF. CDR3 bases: TGTGCCAGCAGTCCCGGGACCAATGAGCAGTTCTTC.

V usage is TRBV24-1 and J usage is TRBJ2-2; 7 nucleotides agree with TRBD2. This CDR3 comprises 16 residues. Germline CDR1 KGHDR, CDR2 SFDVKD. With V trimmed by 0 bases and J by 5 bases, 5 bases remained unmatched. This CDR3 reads CATSDLAREHTGELFF. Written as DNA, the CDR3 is TGTGCCACCAGTGATTTGGCGCGGGAGCATACCGGGGAGCTGTTTTTT.

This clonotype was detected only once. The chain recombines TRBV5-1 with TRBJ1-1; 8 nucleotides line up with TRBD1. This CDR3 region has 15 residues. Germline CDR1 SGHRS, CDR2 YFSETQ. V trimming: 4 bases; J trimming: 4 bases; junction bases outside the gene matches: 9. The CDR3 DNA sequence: TGCGCCAGCAGCGAGACGACAGGGGCCGGCACTGAAGCTTTCTTT. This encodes CASSETTGAGTEAFF.

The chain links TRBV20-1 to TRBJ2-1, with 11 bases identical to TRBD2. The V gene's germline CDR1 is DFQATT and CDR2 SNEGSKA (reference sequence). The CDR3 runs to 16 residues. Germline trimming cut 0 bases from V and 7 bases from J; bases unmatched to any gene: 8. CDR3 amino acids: CSARDPTSGTRNEQFF. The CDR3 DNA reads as TGCAGTGCTAGAGACCCGACTAGCGGGACGCGAAATGAGCAGTTCTTC.

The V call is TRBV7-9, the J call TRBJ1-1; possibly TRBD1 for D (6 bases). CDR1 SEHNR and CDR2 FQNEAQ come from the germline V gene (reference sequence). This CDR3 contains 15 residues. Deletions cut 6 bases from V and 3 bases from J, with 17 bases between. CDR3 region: CASRYRTGLDTEAFF. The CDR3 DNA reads TGTGCCAGCAGGTATCGAACAGGGTTGGACACTGAAGCTTTCTTT. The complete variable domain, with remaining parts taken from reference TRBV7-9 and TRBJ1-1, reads DTGVSQNPRHKITKRGQNVTFRCDPISEHNRLYWYRQTLGQGPEFLTYFQNEAQLEKSRLLSDRFSAERPKGSFSTLEIQRTEQGDSAMYLCASRYRTGLDTEAFFGQGTRLTVV.

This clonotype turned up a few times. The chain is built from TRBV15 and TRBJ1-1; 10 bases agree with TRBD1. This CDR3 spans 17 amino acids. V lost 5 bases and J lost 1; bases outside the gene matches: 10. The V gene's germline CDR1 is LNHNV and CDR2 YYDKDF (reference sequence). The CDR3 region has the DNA TGTGCCACCAGCGTTCGGGACAGGGGTTGGTCGAACACTGAAGCTTTCTTT. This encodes CATSVRDRGWSNTEAFF.

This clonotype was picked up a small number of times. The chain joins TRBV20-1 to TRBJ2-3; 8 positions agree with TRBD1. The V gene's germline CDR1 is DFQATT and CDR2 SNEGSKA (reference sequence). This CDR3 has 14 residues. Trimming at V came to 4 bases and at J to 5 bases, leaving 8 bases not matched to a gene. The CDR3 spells CSAIESGQGDTQYF. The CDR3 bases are TGCAGTGCTATAGAAAGCGGACAGGGAGATACGCAGTATTTT.

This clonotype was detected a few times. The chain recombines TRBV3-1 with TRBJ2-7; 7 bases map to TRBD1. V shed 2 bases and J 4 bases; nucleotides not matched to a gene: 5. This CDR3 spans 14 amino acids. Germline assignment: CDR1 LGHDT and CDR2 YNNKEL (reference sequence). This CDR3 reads CASSQRQGPYEQYF. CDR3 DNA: TGTGCCAGCAGCCAAAGACAGGGCCCTTACGAGCAGTACTTC.

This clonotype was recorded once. The CDR3 DNA sequence: TGTGCCAGCAGTTTCAGGGGATCGTACTATAATTCACCCCTCCACTTT. Translating gives CASSFRGSYYNSPLHF. The V gene is TRBV12-3 or TRBV12-4, the J gene TRBJ1-6; the D gene is possibly TRBD1 (6 bases). V was cut by 3 bases and J by 3 bases, with 12 bases left in between. CDR3 size: 16 residues.

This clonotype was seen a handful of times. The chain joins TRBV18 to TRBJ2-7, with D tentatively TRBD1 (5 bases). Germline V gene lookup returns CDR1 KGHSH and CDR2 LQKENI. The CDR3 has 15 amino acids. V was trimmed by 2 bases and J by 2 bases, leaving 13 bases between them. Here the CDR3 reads CASSPMAGSAYEQYF. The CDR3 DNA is TGTGCCAGCTCACCAATGGCAGGGTCGGCCTACGAGCAGTACTTC.

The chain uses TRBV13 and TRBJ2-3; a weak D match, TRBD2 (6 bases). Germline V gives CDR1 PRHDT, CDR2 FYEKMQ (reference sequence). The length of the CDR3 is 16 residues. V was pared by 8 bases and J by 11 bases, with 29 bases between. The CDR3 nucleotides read TGTGCCAGCGTCTCTGGGGAGGAGCGGTCCTCTCTGGGGCAGTATTTT. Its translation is CASVSGEERSSLGQYF.

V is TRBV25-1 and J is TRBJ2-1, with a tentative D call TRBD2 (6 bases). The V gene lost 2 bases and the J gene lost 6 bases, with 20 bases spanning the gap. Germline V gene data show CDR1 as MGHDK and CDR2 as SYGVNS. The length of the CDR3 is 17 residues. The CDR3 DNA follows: TGTGCCAGCAGTGAACTCCGGACGGGAGTGTATACCAATGAGCAGTTCTTC. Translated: CASSELRTGVYTNEQFF. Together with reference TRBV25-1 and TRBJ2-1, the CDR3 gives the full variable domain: EADIYQTPRYLVIGTGKKITLECSQTMGHDKMYWYQQDPGMELHLIHYSYGVNSTEKGDLSSESTVSRIRTEHFPLTLESARPSHTSQYLCASSELRTGVYTNEQFFGPGTRLTVL.